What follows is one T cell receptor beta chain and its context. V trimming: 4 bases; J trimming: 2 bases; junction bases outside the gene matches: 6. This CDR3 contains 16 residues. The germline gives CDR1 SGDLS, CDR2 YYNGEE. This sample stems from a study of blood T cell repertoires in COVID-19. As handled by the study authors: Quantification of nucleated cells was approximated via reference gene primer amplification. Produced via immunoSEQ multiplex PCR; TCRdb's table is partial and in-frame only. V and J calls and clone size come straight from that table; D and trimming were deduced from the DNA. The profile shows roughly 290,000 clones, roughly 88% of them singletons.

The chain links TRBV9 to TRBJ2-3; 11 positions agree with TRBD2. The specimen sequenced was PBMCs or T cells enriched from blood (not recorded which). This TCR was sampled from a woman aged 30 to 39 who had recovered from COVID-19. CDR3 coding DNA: TGTGCCAGCAGCACCGGGACTAGCGGCAACACAGATACGCAGTATTTT. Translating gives CASSTGTSGNTDTQYF.